These T cell receptor beta chains were read from a single sample in a study of T cells after posttransplantation cyclophosphamide. TCRdb's copy holds only in-frame clones and misses some; the assay was immunoSEQ multiplex PCR. Found here are 40,000 to 60,000 clones, no singletons; the ten largest cover 2% to 2.5%. The specimen was PBMCs. These receptors were taken from a man aged 40-49 years in good health, CMV-negative, and a related stem cell transplant donor. The CDR3 runs from the conserved cysteine through the conserved F or W. D genes are given only for firm matches. Each size is once, few, many or a size class.

clone size: many; CDR3 length: 14; J gene: TRBJ2-2; V gene: TRBV6-5; D gene: TRBD1; CDR3 DNA: TGTGCCAGCAGTTACTCAGCAGGGGGCCGGGAGCTGTTTTTT; CDR3 protein: CASSYSAGGRELFF
clone size: many; CDR3 length: 13; J gene: TRBJ1-5; V gene: TRBV11-2; D gene: -; CDR3 DNA: TGTGCCAGCAGCTTAGGGCAGTATCAGCCCCAGCATTTT; CDR3 protein: CASSLGQYQPQHF
clone size: many; CDR3 length: 13; J gene: TRBJ2-7; V gene: TRBV2; D gene: -; CDR3 DNA: TGTGCCAGCAGGCTAGAGTCTCGGGACGAGCAGTACTTC; CDR3 protein: CASRLESRDEQYF
clone size: few; CDR3 length: 14; J gene: TRBJ2-1; V gene: TRBV25-1; D gene: TRBD2; CDR3 DNA: TGTGCCACCAGTAGCGGGAAGGGGCACAATGAGCAGTTCTTC; CDR3 protein: CATSSGKGHNEQFF
clone size: many; CDR3 length: 14; J gene: TRBJ1-5; V gene: TRBV7-2; D gene: TRBD1; CDR3 DNA: TGTGCCAGCAGCACCTGGGGACAGCAGGAGCCCCAGCATTTT; CDR3 protein: CASSTWGQQEPQHF
clone size: many; CDR3 length: 18; J gene: TRBJ2-1; V gene: TRBV6-1; D gene: -; CDR3 DNA: TGTGCCAGCAGTGAAGCTTTTAGACTGTCCAGCTCCTACAATGAGCAGTTCTTC; CDR3 protein: CASSEAFRLSSSYNEQFF
clone size: many; CDR3 length: 15; J gene: TRBJ1-1; V gene: TRBV4-3; D gene: -; CDR3 DNA: TGCGCCAGCAGCCAAGCCCCGGAACAGTACACTGAAGCTTTCTTT; CDR3 protein: CASSQAPEQYTEAFF
clone size: many; CDR3 length: 13; J gene: TRBJ1-1; V gene: TRBV5-1; D gene: -; CDR3 DNA: TGCGCCAGCCGCCAGGGAACGGGCACTGAAGCTTTCTTT; CDR3 protein: CASRQGTGTEAFF
clone size: many; CDR3 length: 13; J gene: TRBJ2-7; V gene: TRBV29-1; D gene: TRBD1; CDR3 DNA: TGCAGCGTTGATGGCCAGGGGACAGGCGAGCAGTACTTC; CDR3 protein: CSVDGQGTGEQYF
clone size: many; CDR3 length: 16; J gene: TRBJ2-2; V gene: TRBV28; D gene: TRBD2; CDR3 DNA: TGTGCCAGCAGTCCGGGCAAGCGGGAGATCGGCGGGGAGCTGTTTTTT; CDR3 protein: CASSPGKREIGGELFF
clone size: many; CDR3 length: 15; J gene: TRBJ2-2; V gene: TRBV29-1; D gene: TRBD2; CDR3 DNA: TGCAGCGTAACTAGCGCGGAGGTAGGGGCCGGGGAGCTGTTTTTT; CDR3 protein: CSVTSAEVGAGELFF
clone size: many; CDR3 length: 12; J gene: TRBJ1-3; V gene: TRBV6-5; D gene: TRBD1; CDR3 DNA: TGTGCCAGCAGTACAGGGGACAACACCATATATTTT; CDR3 protein: CASSTGDNTIYF
clone size: few; CDR3 length: 15; J gene: TRBJ1-6; V gene: TRBV9; D gene: -; CDR3 DNA: TGTGCCAGCAGCGTAGGTGGACAACCGAGTTCACCCCTCCACTTT; CDR3 protein: CASSVGGQPSSPLHF
clone size: many; CDR3 length: 16; J gene: TRBJ1-5; V gene: TRBV11-3; D gene: TRBD1; CDR3 DNA: TGTGCCAGCAGCTTAGATGGAAGGGGGCGCCTTCAGCCCCAGCATTTT; CDR3 protein: CASSLDGRGRLQPQHF
clone size: many; CDR3 length: 13; J gene: TRBJ2-5; V gene: TRBV10-3; D gene: TRBD1; CDR3 DNA: TGTGCCACCCTGGGACAGGGAAGAGAGACCCAGTACTTC; CDR3 protein: CATLGQGRETQYF
clone size: many; CDR3 length: 13; J gene: TRBJ2-7; V gene: TRBV9; D gene: -; CDR3 DNA: TGTGCCAGCAGCGTAGGAGGCAGGGACGAGCAGTACTTC; CDR3 protein: CASSVGGRDEQYF
clone size: many; CDR3 length: 14; J gene: TRBJ2-5; V gene: TRBV9; D gene: -; CDR3 DNA: TGTGCCAGCAGCGTACAGGGCGAGTTAGAGACCCAGTACTTC; CDR3 protein: CASSVQGELETQYF
clone size: many; CDR3 length: 13; J gene: TRBJ1-2; V gene: TRBV6-5; D gene: TRBD1; CDR3 DNA: TGTGCCAGCAGTCGACAGGGGTCGGTTGGCTACACCTTC; CDR3 protein: CASSRQGSVGYTF
clone size: many; CDR3 length: 14; J gene: TRBJ2-7; V gene: TRBV7-9; D gene: TRBD2; CDR3 DNA: TGTGCCAGCAGCCCTACTAGCGGTTTCAACGAGCAGTACTTC; CDR3 protein: CASSPTSGFNEQYF
clone size: few; CDR3 length: 14; J gene: TRBJ2-7; V gene: TRBV7-9; D gene: -; CDR3 DNA: TGTGCCAGCAGCTTGGGGGACTGGACCTACGAGCAGTACTTC; CDR3 protein: CASSLGDWTYEQYF
clone size: many; CDR3 length: 15; J gene: TRBJ2-7; V gene: TRBV7-2; D gene: TRBD1; CDR3 DNA: TGTGCCAGCAGCTTAGACGGGACAGGGGCAGGCGAGCAGTACTTC; CDR3 protein: CASSLDGTGAGEQYF
clone size: many; CDR3 length: 16; J gene: TRBJ2-1; V gene: TRBV18; D gene: TRBD2; CDR3 DNA: TGTGCCAGCTCACCCCTGGGCGGGAGACTTGTCAATGAGCAGTTCTTC; CDR3 protein: CASSPLGGRLVNEQFF
clone size: many; CDR3 length: 16; J gene: TRBJ2-2; V gene: TRBV5-1; D gene: -; CDR3 DNA: TGCGCCAGCAGCTTGGGACCGATCGGGGACACCGGGGAGCTGTTTTTT; CDR3 protein: CASSLGPIGDTGELFF
clone size: many; CDR3 length: 10; J gene: TRBJ1-5; V gene: TRBV28; D gene: -; CDR3 DNA: TGTGCCCACGGGGGTCGTCCCCAGCATTTT; CDR3 protein: CAHGGRPQHF
clone size: many; CDR3 length: 16; J gene: TRBJ2-1; V gene: TRBV2; D gene: TRBD1; CDR3 DNA: TGTGCCAGCAGTGAATTTCGGGACAGGGCGCCCAATGAGCAGTTCTTC; CDR3 protein: CASSEFRDRAPNEQFF
clone size: few; CDR3 length: 15; J gene: TRBJ2-5; V gene: TRBV28; D gene: -; CDR3 DNA: TGTGCCAGCAGTCAACTCGCTCAGGGAGCGGGTGAGCAGTACTTC; CDR3 protein: CASSQLAQGAGEQYF
clone size: many; CDR3 length: 16; J gene: TRBJ1-2; V gene: TRBV5-4; D gene: TRBD1; CDR3 DNA: TGTGCCAGCAGCCCTGGGACAGGGCCCCCCTCGGGAGGCTACACCTTC; CDR3 protein: CASSPGTGPPSGGYTF
clone size: many; CDR3 length: 12; J gene: TRBJ2-2; V gene: TRBV7-7; D gene: -; CDR3 DNA: TGTGCTAGCAGCGAAGCGGCCGGGGAGCTGTTTTTT; CDR3 protein: CASSEAAGELFF
clone size: many; CDR3 length: 14; J gene: TRBJ1-2; V gene: TRBV7-2; D gene: TRBD1; CDR3 DNA: TGTGCCAGCAGCAGACCGGGACAGAACTATGGCTACACCTTC; CDR3 protein: CASSRPGQNYGYTF
clone size: many; CDR3 length: 14; J gene: TRBJ2-2; V gene: TRBV11-3; D gene: TRBD2; CDR3 DNA: TGTGCCAGCAGCTTTCGAGCGGGAGCCGGGGAGCTGTTTTTT; CDR3 protein: CASSFRAGAGELFF
clone size: many; CDR3 length: 15; J gene: TRBJ2-7; V gene: TRBV6-6; D gene: TRBD1; CDR3 DNA: TGTGCCAGCAGTCCCCGGGACAGGACCACGGGCGAGCAGTACTTC; CDR3 protein: CASSPRDRTTGEQYF
clone size: many; CDR3 length: 16; J gene: TRBJ2-7; V gene: TRBV5-6; D gene: -; CDR3 DNA: TGTGCCAGCAGCTTGTACGGGGGGCCCCTCTCCTACGAGCAGTACTTC; CDR3 protein: CASSLYGGPLSYEQYF
clone size: many; CDR3 length: 16; J gene: TRBJ2-1; V gene: TRBV28; D gene: -; CDR3 DNA: TGTGCCAGCAGTAGCCTGGAGGGGCGAACATACAATGAGCAGTTCTTC; CDR3 protein: CASSSLEGRTYNEQFF
clone size: many; CDR3 length: 18; J gene: TRBJ2-7; V gene: TRBV19; D gene: -; CDR3 DNA: TGTGCCAGTAGTATAAGGCTGAGGGCTCGGACTAACTCCTACGAGCAGTACTTC; CDR3 protein: CASSIRLRARTNSYEQYF
clone size: many; CDR3 length: 17; J gene: TRBJ2-1; V gene: TRBV7-9; D gene: TRBD2; CDR3 DNA: TGTGCCAGCAGCCCCTTTGGGCGGGAGGGCCCCTACAATGAGCAGTTCTTC; CDR3 protein: CASSPFGREGPYNEQFF
clone size: many; CDR3 length: 17; J gene: TRBJ2-1; V gene: TRBV2; D gene: TRBD2; CDR3 DNA: TGTGCCAGCAGTGACCCGGCGGGAGGACTCTCCTACAATGAGCAGTTCTTC; CDR3 protein: CASSDPAGGLSYNEQFF
clone size: many; CDR3 length: 17; J gene: TRBJ2-6; V gene: TRBV29-1; D gene: -; CDR3 DNA: TGCAGCGTTGAAGACGATCCGGGGTTCGCTGGGGCCAACGTCCTGACTTTC; CDR3 protein: CSVEDDPGFAGANVLTF
clone size: many; CDR3 length: 17; J gene: TRBJ2-7; V gene: TRBV7-9; D gene: TRBD1; CDR3 DNA: TGTGCCAGCAGTACACCCCGAGGGGGCTTGCTCCCCCACGAGCAGTACTTC; CDR3 protein: CASSTPRGGLLPHEQYF
clone size: many; CDR3 length: 13; J gene: TRBJ1-2; V gene: TRBV6-5; D gene: -; CDR3 DNA: TGTGCCAGCAGTTACGCTCAGGGAGGGGGCTACACCTTC; CDR3 protein: CASSYAQGGGYTF
clone size: few; CDR3 length: 14; J gene: TRBJ1-6; V gene: TRBV28; D gene: TRBD1; CDR3 DNA: TGTGCCAGCACCGTAGGACAGGGGACGTCACCCCTCCACTTT; CDR3 protein: CASTVGQGTSPLHF
clone size: many; CDR3 length: 15; J gene: TRBJ1-2; V gene: TRBV2; D gene: TRBD1; CDR3 DNA: TGTGCCAGCAGTGTTGACAGGGGCCAAGCCTATGGCTACACCTTC; CDR3 protein: CASSVDRGQAYGYTF
clone size: many; CDR3 length: 15; J gene: TRBJ2-2; V gene: TRBV7-9; D gene: -; CDR3 DNA: TGTGCCAGCAGCTTTCATTCCGGGGACACCGGGGAGCTGTTTTTT; CDR3 protein: CASSFHSGDTGELFF
clone size: many; CDR3 length: 16; J gene: TRBJ2-1; V gene: TRBV19; D gene: -; CDR3 DNA: TGTGCCAGTAGTCTACGCGTTGGTAACCTCTACAATGAGCAGTTCTTC; CDR3 protein: CASSLRVGNLYNEQFF
clone size: many; CDR3 length: 14; J gene: TRBJ2-7; V gene: TRBV28; D gene: -; CDR3 DNA: TGTGCCAGCAGCCAGGCCGGGACAACCTACGAGCAGTACTTC; CDR3 protein: CASSQAGTTYEQYF
clone size: many; CDR3 length: 14; J gene: TRBJ2-1; V gene: TRBV11-3; D gene: TRBD2; CDR3 DNA: TGTGCCAGCAGCTTCACGGGAGGGTACAATGAGCAGTTCTTC; CDR3 protein: CASSFTGGYNEQFF
clone size: many; CDR3 length: 16; J gene: TRBJ2-5; V gene: TRBV7-7; D gene: TRBD2; CDR3 DNA: TGTGCTAGCAGCTTAGGGGCGGGAGGACGGGAAGAGACCCAGTACTTC; CDR3 protein: CASSLGAGGREETQYF